What follows describes a single T cell receptor (beta chain). This sample was taken from a study of blood T cell repertoires in COVID-19. Study-level information: Samples taken during acute and convalescent COVID-19 were collected in the United States, Italy and Spain.

The length of the CDR3 is 15 residues. V trimming: 4 bases; J trimming: 5 bases; junction bases outside the gene matches: 6. CDR1 and CDR2 (germline): SGDLS, YYNGEE. Assay: immunoSEQ multiplex PCR; the TCRdb copy retains only in-frame clones and omits some. The sample has some 50,000 clones, 70% to 90% seen once. What was sequenced was peripheral blood. The rearrangement links TRBV9 to TRBJ2-3; 11 bases line up with TRBD2. The clonotype originates from a woman in her seventies with active COVID-19. CDR3 bases: TGTGCCAGCAGCCCCCTAGCGGGAGGTATAGATACGCAGTATTTT. Translated, it gives CASSPLAGGIDTQYF.